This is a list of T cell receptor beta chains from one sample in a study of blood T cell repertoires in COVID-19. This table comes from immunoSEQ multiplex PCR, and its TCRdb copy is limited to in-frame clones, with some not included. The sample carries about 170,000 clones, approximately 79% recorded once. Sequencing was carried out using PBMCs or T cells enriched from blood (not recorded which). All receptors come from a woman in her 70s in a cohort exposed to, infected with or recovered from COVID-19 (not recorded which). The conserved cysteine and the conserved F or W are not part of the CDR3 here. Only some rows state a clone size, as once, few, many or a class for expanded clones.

CDR3aa: ASSLRGNNSPLH
abundance: NA
v_gene: TRBV2
j_gene: TRBJ1-6

CDR3aa: ASSPLGRGDQPQH
abundance: NA
v_gene: TRBV28
j_gene: TRBJ1-5

CDR3aa: ASSSPTESSGANVLT
abundance: NA
v_gene: TRBV5-4
j_gene: TRBJ2-6

CDR3aa: ASSLDTGVGGYT
abundance: NA
v_gene: TRBV7-9
j_gene: TRBJ1-2

CDR3aa: SVQQGVSGLGQF
abundance: NA
v_gene: TRBV29-1
j_gene: TRBJ2-1

CDR3aa: ASSQGRASEQF
abundance: NA
v_gene: TRBV3-1/TRBV3-2
j_gene: TRBJ2-1

CDR3aa: ASSTDWAGEQF
abundance: NA
v_gene: TRBV28
j_gene: TRBJ2-1

CDR3aa: ASSRTGTTNNEQF
abundance: NA
v_gene: TRBV10-2
j_gene: TRBJ2-1

CDR3aa: ASSNDFANTQY
abundance: NA
v_gene: TRBV5-1
j_gene: TRBJ2-3

CDR3aa: ASSPVLRSFGRGYT
abundance: NA
v_gene: TRBV18
j_gene: TRBJ1-2

CDR3aa: ARGLGPDYNEQF
abundance: NA
v_gene: TRBV24-1
j_gene: TRBJ2-1

CDR3aa: ASSPGQPGETQY
abundance: NA
v_gene: TRBV7-9
j_gene: TRBJ2-5

CDR3aa: ASSRLSGSTEAF
abundance: NA
v_gene: TRBV28
j_gene: TRBJ1-1

CDR3aa: ASSPGTDTEAF
abundance: NA
v_gene: TRBV5-4
j_gene: TRBJ1-1

CDR3aa: SASQGAGGHEQF
abundance: NA
v_gene: TRBV20-1
j_gene: TRBJ2-1

CDR3aa: ASGLSRTGSYNEQF
abundance: NA
v_gene: TRBV12-5
j_gene: TRBJ2-1

CDR3aa: ASSLNGVPYEQY
abundance: NA
v_gene: TRBV6-5
j_gene: TRBJ2-7

CDR3aa: ASSQGQGWTYEQY
abundance: NA
v_gene: TRBV18
j_gene: TRBJ2-7

CDR3aa: SVKQGSQPQH
abundance: NA
v_gene: TRBV29-1
j_gene: TRBJ1-5

CDR3aa: AISDQGGMNTGELF
abundance: NA
v_gene: TRBV10-3
j_gene: TRBJ2-2

CDR3aa: ASSLAQGHEQY
abundance: NA
v_gene: TRBV5-4
j_gene: TRBJ2-7

CDR3aa: ASSQWASGAYEQY
abundance: NA
v_gene: TRBV3-1/TRBV3-2
j_gene: TRBJ2-7

CDR3aa: ASSWGGQNTGELF
abundance: NA
v_gene: TRBV28
j_gene: TRBJ2-2

CDR3aa: ASSTGQDGYT
abundance: NA
v_gene: TRBV5-1
j_gene: TRBJ1-2

CDR3aa: ASSLGQITDTQY
abundance: NA
v_gene: TRBV11-2
j_gene: TRBJ2-3

CDR3aa: ASSPRLESRKNTEAF
abundance: few
v_gene: TRBV5-1
j_gene: TRBJ1-1

CDR3aa: ASSRSMGALNEQY
abundance: NA
v_gene: TRBV7-9
j_gene: TRBJ2-7